A single sample gave rise to the 26 T cell receptor beta chains below, sequenced in a study of Ad26.COV2.S vaccination and SARS-CoV-2 variants. Sequenced by immunoSEQ multiplex PCR; TCRdb stores in-frame clones only, minus some. The sample includes about 39,000 clones, approximately 83% of them seen just once. Here the sequenced sample was peripheral blood, taken after recovery from COVID-19. Source of these receptors: a human donor who had recovered from COVID-19.

The chain is built from TRBV20-1 and TRBJ1-1, with unresolved D. The CDR3 is made up of 11 amino acids. V was cut by 5 bases and J by 0 bases, with 4 bases left in between. Germline lookup yields CDR1 DFQATT and CDR2 SNEGSKA (reference sequence). Written as DNA, the CDR3 is TGCAGTGCTTGGGTGAACACTGAAGCTTTCTTT. This encodes CSAWVNTEAFF.

This chain uses TRBV10-2 with TRBJ2-6; no clear D. V was pared by 2 bases and J by 0 bases, with 20 bases between. Per the germline V gene, CDR1 is WSHSY and CDR2 is SAAADI. This CDR3 has 20 amino acids. This chain's CDR3 is CASSEEFFFGRPSGANVLTF. The CDR3 nucleotides read TGCGCCAGCAGTGAGGAATTCTTTTTTGGACGGCCCTCTGGGGCCAACGTCCTGACTTTC.

The chain links TRBV7-2 to TRBJ1-1; D is unclear. V was trimmed by 0 bases and J by 11 bases, leaving 13 bases between them. Germline values: CDR1 SGHTA, CDR2 FQGNSA. The CDR3 spans 13 residues. The CDR3: CASSLAIGVVAFF. As DNA, the CDR3 is TGTGCCAGCAGCTTAGCCATCGGCGTGGTCGCTTTCTTT. The whole variable domain, remainder taken from reference TRBV7-2 and TRBJ1-1, is GAGVSQSPSNKVTEKGKDVELRCDPISGHTALYWYRQSLGQGLEFLIYFQGNSAPDKSGLPSDRFSAERTGGSVSTLTIQRTQQEDSAVYLCASSLAIGVVAFFGQGTRLTVV.

This clone was counted a single time. The CDR3 is CASSLGQYSGNTIYF. The CDR3 bases are TGTGCCAGCAGCTTGGGACAGTACTCTGGAAACACCATATATTTT. The rearrangement links TRBV5-8 to TRBJ1-3; weak D call: TRBD1 (5 bases). V was shortened by 0 bases and J by 0 bases, with 7 bases between the two germline ends. CDR3 length equals 15 residues. From germline, CDR1 is SGHTS and CDR2 YDEGEE.

The V and J genes are TRBV11-2 and TRBJ2-1, with a weak D call TRBD1 (5 bases). Deletions cut 5 bases from V and 4 bases from J, with 18 bases between. Germline CDR1 reads SGHAT; CDR2 reads FQNNGV. This CDR3 is built from 16 residues. The CDR3 bases are TGTGCCAGCAGCCCCTTTCAGGGCCATGGGTACAATGAGCAGTTCTTC. Translated: CASSPFQGHGYNEQFF.

This clone was observed once. V usage is TRBV29-1 and J usage is TRBJ2-4, with 10 bases lining up with TRBD1. Trimming cost V 0 bases and J 9 bases; bases outside gene matches: 5. CDR1 is SQVTM, CDR2 ANQGSEA, per germline. The CDR3 is made up of 14 amino acids. As DNA, the CDR3 is TGCAGCGTTGAAGATGGCGGGGACAGGGGCATTCAGTACTTC. This encodes CSVEDGGDRGIQYF.

This chain links TRBV2 with TRBJ2-7; D not certain. Germline V gene sequence: CDR1 SNHLY, CDR2 FYNNEI. Trimming shortened V by 3 bases and J by 2 bases, and 8 bases separated the two germline ends. The CDR3 covers 13 residues. The CDR3 DNA reads as TGTGCCAGCAGTGAGGGCGGTGCCTACGAGCAGTACTTC. This encodes CASSEGGAYEQYF.

This chain links TRBV19 with TRBJ2-7; D remains ambiguous. Germline lookup yields CDR1 LNHDA and CDR2 SQIVND (reference sequence). V was clipped by 5 bases and J by 2 bases, with 13 bases between them. The CDR3 sequence is 14 residues long. The CDR3 coding sequence is TGTGCCAGTAGTCAGTTCGACACCGCCTACGAGCAGTACTTC. It specifies CASSQFDTAYEQYF.

The CDR3 is CATSGSRALRDNEQFF. The CDR3 DNA follows: TGTGCCACCAGTGGCTCCCGCGCATTAAGAGACAATGAGCAGTTCTTC. The chain employs TRBV24-1 and TRBJ2-1; no firm D call. Germline loops: CDR1 KGHDR, CDR2 SFDVKD. V lost 5 bases to trimming and J lost 5 bases, with 18 bases between them. The CDR3 runs 16 residues.

The chain has TRBV30 and TRBJ2-7; either TRBD1 or TRBD2 may fit D (5 bases each). V was trimmed by 2 bases and J by 7 bases, leaving 15 bases between them. In germline, CDR1 is GTSNPN, CDR2 SVGIG (reference sequence). This CDR3 is 13 amino acids long. The CDR3 loop is CAWSRGWGSEQYF. DNA of the CDR3: TGTGCCTGGAGTAGGGGATGGGGGAGTGAGCAGTACTTC. Based on the CDR3 plus reference TRBV30 and TRBJ2-7, the full variable domain is SQTIHQWPATLVQPVGSPLSLECTVEGTSNPNLYWYRQAAGRGLQLLFYSVGIGQISSEVPQNLSASRPQDRQFILSSKKLLLSDSGFYLCAWSRGWGSEQYFGPGTRLTVT.

The gene calls are TRBV28 and TRBJ1-5; D possibly corresponds to TRBD1 (6 bases). Germline lookup yields CDR1 MDHEN and CDR2 SYDVKM. Trimming pared 5 bases from V and 9 bases from J, leaving 17 bases between. CDR3 length equals 14 residues. CDR3 nucleotide sequence: TGTGCCAGCAGTACACAGGGTAAGCTAGGGCCCCAGCATTTT. It translates to CASSTQGKLGPQHF.

This rearrangement joins TRBV14 to TRBJ1-2, with D possibly matching TRBD1 (5 bases). The V end lost 4 bases, the J end lost 7 bases, and 16 bases lay between the germline ends. This CDR3 comprises 14 residues. In germline, CDR1 is SGHDN, CDR2 FVKESK. CDR3 in amino acids: CASSLLGGGGGYTF. CDR3 DNA: TGTGCCAGCAGCCTTCTCGGTGGGGGGGGTGGCTACACCTTC.

This clone showed up just a few times. This chain links TRBV12-5 with TRBJ2-2; either TRBD1 or TRBD2 may supply D (6 bases each). The V gene lost 3 bases and the J gene lost 7 bases, with 21 bases spanning the gap. CDR1 is LGHNT, CDR2 FRNRAP, per germline. The CDR3 consists of 17 residues. The CDR3 spells CASGLSDLGGHVGELFF. Written as DNA, the CDR3 is TGTGCTAGTGGTTTATCGGATCTGGGGGGCCATGTCGGGGAGCTGTTTTTT.

CDR3 nucleotide sequence: TGTGCCAGCAGCTTAGGACAGCCTAGCTCTGGAAACACCATATATTTT. It yields the protein CASSLGQPSSGNTIYF. This chain links TRBV7-6 with TRBJ1-3, with a weak D call TRBD1 (5 bases). Germline-derived CDR1 and CDR2 are SGHVS and FNYEAQ. The CDR3 runs 16 residues. Trimming removed 1 base from V and 0 bases from J, with 10 bases in between.

The CDR3 DNA reads TGCGCCAGCAGCCAAGAACCGGCAAACGCAGGGAAGGGATATGGCTACACCTTC. Protein product: CASSQEPANAGKGYGYTF. The rearrangement links TRBV4-1 to TRBJ1-2, with TRBD1 as a possible D gene (5 bases). Between the trimmed V and J ends, which lost 0 bases and 5 bases, there was a span of 22 bases. Germline V lookup: CDR1 MGHRA, CDR2 YSYEKL. There are 18 residues in the CDR3.

The rearrangement joins TRBV5-4 to TRBJ1-2, with D unresolved. V lost 0 bases to trimming and J lost 0 bases, with 9 bases between them. Per the germline V gene, CDR1 is SGHNT and CDR2 is YYREEE (reference sequence). This CDR3 region has 15 residues. The CDR3 nucleotides are TGTGCCAGCAGCTTGGATGGCAGAGCTAACTATGGCTACACCTTC. The encoded protein is CASSLDGRANYGYTF.

This chain joins TRBV15 and TRBJ1-1; unclear D gene. Germline CDR1 reads LNHNV; CDR2 reads YYDKDF (reference sequence). Trimming took off 1 base at V and 4 bases at J, with 13 bases between the two ends. The CDR3 is made up of 15 amino acids. For the CDR3, the DNA is TGTGCCACCAGCAGAGGAACAGAAAGAGGCACTGAAGCTTTCTTT. It yields the protein CATSRGTERGTEAFF. The full variable domain, completed using reference TRBV15 and TRBJ1-1, is DAMVIQNPRYQVTQFGKPVTLSCSQTLNHNVMYWYQQKSSQAPKLLFHYYDKDFNNEADTPDNFQSRRPNTSFCFLDIRSPGLGDTAMYLCATSRGTERGTEAFFGQGTRLTVV.

CDR3 nucleotide sequence: TGTGCCAGCAGCTCAGGGGAGTCTGGAAACACCATATATTTT. It specifies CASSSGESGNTIYF. The chain joins TRBV27 to TRBJ1-3; D is perhaps TRBD1 (6 bases). Per the germline V gene, CDR1 is MNHEY and CDR2 is SMNVEV (reference sequence). CDR3 length: 14 amino acids. Deletions cut 6 bases from V and 1 base from J, with 10 bases between.

The chain has TRBV5-1 and TRBJ2-5; the match to TRBD2 covers 8 bases. The CDR3 runs to 16 residues. V trimming: 0 bases; J trimming: 5 bases; junction bases outside the gene matches: 9. CDR1 and CDR2 from the germline V gene are SGHRS and YFSETQ. The CDR3 sequence is CASSLAVAGSGETQYF. The CDR3 nucleotides are TGCGCCAGCAGCTTGGCGGTAGCGGGGTCTGGGGAGACCCAGTACTTC. Supplemented by reference TRBV5-1 and TRBJ2-5, the full variable domain reads KAGVTQTPRYLIKTRGQQVTLSCSPISGHRSVSWYQQTPGQGLQFLFEYFSETQRNKGNFPGRFSGRQFSNSRSEMNVSTLELGDSALYLCASSLAVAGSGETQYFGPGTRLLVL.

The CDR3 loop reads CASSFQPSYNEQFF. CDR3 coding DNA: TGTGCCAGCTCATTCCAACCCTCCTACAATGAGCAGTTCTTC. The chain joins TRBV18 to TRBJ2-1, with D uncertain. The V gene's germline CDR1 is KGHSH and CDR2 LQKENI. V dropped 5 bases and J dropped 0 bases, with 8 bases sitting between them. The CDR3 runs 14 residues. The entire variable domain, with the rest obtained from reference TRBV18 and TRBJ2-1, is as follows: NAGVMQNPRHLVRRRGQEARLRCSPMKGHSHVYWYRQLPEEGLKFMVYLQKENIIDESGMPKERFSAEFPKEGPSILRIQQVVRGDSAAYFCASSFQPSYNEQFFGPGTRLTVL.

The chain is built from TRBV18 and TRBJ1-1; D is undetermined. This CDR3 is built from 15 residues. Germline assignment: CDR1 KGHSH and CDR2 LQKENI. V was clipped by 1 base and J by 0 bases, with 9 bases between them. The CDR3 region is CASSPLEQLNTEAFF. CDR3 nucleotide sequence: TGTGCCAGCTCACCACTAGAACAGCTGAACACTGAAGCTTTCTTT.

The chain carries TRBV5-1 and TRBJ2-2; no clear D. The CDR3 extends over 13 amino acids. Trimming pared 4 bases from V and 4 bases from J, leaving 8 bases between. Per the germline V gene, CDR1 is SGHRS and CDR2 is YFSETQ. The CDR3 DNA reads as TGCGCCAGCAGCCATGGGCCCACCGGGGAGCTGTTTTTT. Translating it yields CASSHGPTGELFF.

This rearrangement joins TRBV6-1 to TRBJ2-3; D not resolved. The CDR3 has 15 amino acids. CDR1 and CDR2 (germline): MNHNS, SASEGT. Trimming cost V 3 bases and J 2 bases, with 12 bases left between them. As DNA, the CDR3 is TGTGCCAGCAGTGAGCGGTGGGGTAACACAGATACGCAGTATTTT. It translates to CASSERWGNTDTQYF.

V and J are TRBV9 and TRBJ2-5, with 12 positions matching TRBD2. CDR1 and CDR2 from the germline V gene are SGDLS and YYNGEE. With 2 bases clipped from V and 7 bases from J, the junction kept 6 bases outside the gene matches. The CDR3 loop spans 15 amino acids. This CDR3 reads CASSVTSGGEGTQYF. DNA for the CDR3: TGTGCCAGCAGCGTGACTAGCGGGGGAGAAGGGACCCAGTACTTC.

This clone was found a few times. V usage is TRBV13 and J usage is TRBJ1-4; a possible D gene is TRBD1 (5 bases). The CDR3 is 14 amino acids. V was clipped by 3 bases and J by 8 bases, with 13 bases between them. Germline assignment: CDR1 PRHDT and CDR2 FYEKMQ (reference sequence). The CDR3 DNA follows: TGTGCCAGCAGCTTGCCGGGGGGAGGAGAAAAACTGTTTTTT. Residues: CASSLPGGGEKLFF.

V and J are TRBV6-1 and TRBJ1-1; D not certain. The germline V gene has CDR1 MNHNS and CDR2 SASEGT. CDR3 length: 15 residues. The germline V and J ends were trimmed by 1 base and 4 bases, with 13 bases remaining between them. The CDR3 coding sequence is TGTGCCAGCAGTGAAGTATCCCTGGGTGTCACTGAAGCTTTCTTT. This codes for CASSEVSLGVTEAFF.